The 31 T cell receptor beta chains in this list originate from one sample, sequenced in a study of OX40 agonist ivuxolimab in advanced cancers. Produced via immunoSEQ multiplex PCR; TCRdb's table is partial and in-frame only. The data show about 16,000 clones, roughly four fifths seen once. Sequences were derived from CD4+ or CD8+ T cells sorted from blood, sampled in a trial of the OX40 agonist ivuxolimab. These TCRs come from an adult with an advanced solid tumor such as melanoma, head and neck, liver or kidney cancer.

This clone was picked up one time. This same CDR3 is encoded by further DNA sequences in the sample. The chain is built from TRBV27 and TRBJ2-1; D is possibly TRBD1 or TRBD2 (5 bases each). With 5 bases removed from V and 4 bases from J, the gap between germline ends came to 15 bases. From germline, CDR1 is MNHEY and CDR2 SMNVEV (reference sequence). The CDR3 covers 15 residues. The CDR3 nucleotides are TGTGCCAGCAGTCAGCAGGGAGAGACTTACAATGAGCAGTTCTTC. Translated: CASSQQGETYNEQFF.

In DNA, the CDR3 is TGTGCCAGCAGCCACAGGGGCTCCTACAATGAGCAGTTCTTC. It encodes CASSHRGSYNEQFF. This chain joins TRBV2 and TRBJ2-1; TRBD1 agrees at 7 bases. This CDR3 is built from 14 residues. Germline CDR1 and CDR2: SNHLY and FYNNEI. V lost 6 bases and J lost 0; bases outside the gene matches: 2.

The chain carries TRBV28 and TRBJ1-5; D ambiguous. There are 16 residues in the CDR3. V lost 2 bases and J 0 bases, leaving 11 bases between the germline ends. Germline assignment: CDR1 MDHEN and CDR2 SYDVKM. This CDR3 is CASSLASDYSNQPQHF. CDR3 coding DNA: TGTGCCAGCAGTTTAGCCAGCGATTATAGCAATCAGCCCCAGCATTTT.

This chain uses TRBV7-2 with TRBJ2-7; possibly TRBD1 for D (5 bases). Germline CDR1 is SGHTA and CDR2 is FQGNSA. The CDR3 totals 14 residues. V lost 3 bases and J 2 bases, leaving 11 bases between the germline ends. CDR3: CASSFGQGTYEQYF. CDR3 DNA: TGTGCCAGCAGCTTCGGTCAGGGTACCTACGAGCAGTACTTC.

The chain is built from TRBV6-5 and TRBJ2-7; tentatively, D is TRBD1 or TRBD2 (5 bases each). The CDR3 has 15 amino acids. CDR1 is MNHEY and CDR2 is SVGAGI in the germline V gene. V lost 2 bases to trimming and J lost 0 bases, with 11 bases between them. The CDR3 reads CASSYGAGLSYEQYF. CDR3 bases: TGTGCCAGCAGTTACGGGGCAGGACTCTCCTACGAGCAGTACTTC.

This clone has just a few counts. V is TRBV25-1 and J is TRBJ1-2; 7 bases agree with TRBD1. Germline loops: CDR1 MGHDK, CDR2 SYGVNS. The J segment lost 0 bases and the V segment lost 3 bases, leaving 13 bases of the junction unmatched. The CDR3 totals 18 residues. The CDR3 DNA sequence: TGTGCCAGCAGTGACAGAAGGACAGGAGGGAGAGCTAACTATGGCTACACCTTC. Its protein is CASSDRRTGGRANYGYTF.

The rearrangement joins TRBV7-9 to TRBJ1-3; 8 bases match TRBD1. The junction had 14 bases not matched to a gene; V was cut back by 10 bases and J by 0 bases. This CDR3 is built from 17 residues. In germline, CDR1 is SEHNR, CDR2 FQNEAQ (reference sequence). CDR3 sequence (DNA): TGTGCCACGACCGGACAGGGAACGACTCTCTCTGGAAACACCATATATTTT. Translation: CATTGQGTTLSGNTIYF.

The V gene is TRBV7-9, the J gene TRBJ2-3, with 7 bases lining up with TRBD2. V trimming: 1 base; J trimming: 4 bases; junction bases outside the gene matches: 5. Germline V gene sequence: CDR1 SEHNR, CDR2 FQNEAQ (reference sequence). This CDR3 region has 15 residues. This CDR3 reads CASSLVSREADTQYF. For the CDR3, the DNA is TGTGCCAGCAGCTTAGTAAGTCGGGAGGCAGATACGCAGTATTTT.

The V call is TRBV5-8, the J call TRBJ1-4; a possible D gene is TRBD1 (5 bases). Germline values: CDR1 SGHTS, CDR2 YDEGEE. The CDR3 has 16 residues. Trimming cost V 2 bases and J 5 bases, with 16 bases left between them. CDR3 sequence reads: CASSFRAGTTNEKLFF. The CDR3 DNA reads TGTGCCAGCAGCTTCCGGGCAGGGACTACGAATGAAAAACTGTTTTTT.

This rearrangement joins TRBV30 to TRBJ2-7; either TRBD1 or TRBD2 may supply D (5 bases each). Trimming took 2 bases from V and 0 from J, leaving 17 bases between them. This CDR3 has 16 amino acids. The germline V gene encodes CDR1 GTSNPN and CDR2 SVGIG (reference sequence). CDR3 residues: CAWSKFGTADSYEQYF. The DNA of the CDR3 is TGTGCCTGGAGTAAGTTCGGGACCGCTGACTCCTACGAGCAGTACTTC.

J is TRBJ2-7 and V is TRBV28; 7 bases match TRBD2. CDR3 length: 15 amino acids. Germline CDR1 and CDR2: MDHEN and SYDVKM. V lost 5 bases and J lost 3; bases outside the gene matches: 10. The CDR3 reads CASSALLAAYYEQYF. In DNA, the CDR3 is TGTGCCAGCAGTGCCCTCCTAGCGGCGTACTACGAGCAGTACTTC.

The V and J genes are TRBV7-6 and TRBJ2-7, with a possible D match to TRBD1 (6 bases). Trimming took off 3 bases at V and 3 bases at J, with 9 bases between the two ends. The CDR3 spans 13 residues. Looked up from germline, CDR1 is SGHVS and CDR2 is FNYEAQ. The CDR3 region is CASSLWGHYEQYF. The CDR3 DNA follows: TGTGCCAGCAGCTTGTGGGGGCACTACGAGCAGTACTTC.

The CDR3 coding sequence is TGTGCCAGCAGCTCCGGGTCGAATGAGCAGTTCTTC. Residues: CASSSGSNEQFF. This chain uses TRBV7-9 with TRBJ2-1; D gene unclear. V gave up 4 bases and J gave up 7 bases, with 8 bases separating them. In germline, CDR1 is SEHNR, CDR2 FQNEAQ (reference sequence). CDR3 size: 12 residues.

CDR3 DNA sequence: TGTGCCAGCAGCTTGGGAGGGGCCCAGGAGCAGTACTTC. Amino acids: CASSLGGAQEQYF. V usage is TRBV5-4 and J usage is TRBJ2-7; D could derive from TRBD1 or TRBD2 (5 bases each). V dropped 0 bases and J dropped 7 bases, with 11 bases sitting between them. The CDR3 totals 13 residues. CDR1 SGHNT and CDR2 YYREEE come from the germline V gene (reference sequence).

The J gene is TRBJ1-2, the V gene TRBV6-5; TRBD1 matches 9 bases. The CDR3 is 16 amino acids. Trimming took 0 bases from V and 6 from J; bases not matched to a gene: 8. Per the germline V gene, CDR1 is MNHEY and CDR2 is SVGAGI. CDR3 DNA: TGTGCCAGCAGTTACTCCCCGCGGACAGGGGAAAATGGCTACACCTTC. Translated, it gives CASSYSPRTGENGYTF.

The chain has TRBV29-1 and TRBJ2-5, with D hard to call. V was trimmed by 4 bases and J by 0 bases, leaving 12 bases between them. CDR3 size: 14 residues. Germline V gene lookup returns CDR1 SQVTM and CDR2 ANQGSEA. The CDR3 loop is CSVVALHNQETQYF. DNA of the CDR3: TGCAGCGTTGTGGCTTTACATAACCAAGAGACCCAGTACTTC.

This clone appeared a single time. The chain employs TRBV18 and TRBJ2-7, with D possibly being TRBD2 (6 bases). The CDR3 spans 17 residues. CDR1 is KGHSH, CDR2 LQKENI, per germline. V lost 0 bases and J lost 3, with 18 bases in between. The CDR3 region is CASSPPRDSPGGYEQYF. The CDR3 DNA reads as TGTGCCAGCTCACCACCGAGGGACTCCCCGGGCGGCTACGAGCAGTACTTC. The variable domain in full, with the rest retrieved from reference TRBV18 and TRBJ2-7, is NAGVMQNPRHLVRRRGQEARLRCSPMKGHSHVYWYRQLPEEGLKFMVYLQKENIIDESGMPKERFSAEFPKEGPSILRIQQVVRGDSAAYFCASSPPRDSPGGYEQYFGPGTRLTVT.

This chain links TRBV11-2 with TRBJ1-4; the match to TRBD1 covers 8 bases. The CDR3 consists of 15 residues. Germline V gives CDR1 SGHAT, CDR2 FQNNGV. With 5 bases clipped from V and 6 bases from J, the junction kept 8 bases outside the gene matches. The CDR3: CASSSSGTGDEKLFF. CDR3 coding DNA: TGTGCCAGCAGCAGTTCGGGGACAGGAGATGAAAAACTGTTTTTT. The variable domain in full, with the rest retrieved from reference TRBV11-2 and TRBJ1-4, is EAGVAQSPRYKIIEKRQSVAFWCNPISGHATLYWYQQILGQGPKLLIQFQNNGVVDDSQLPKDRFSAERLKGVDSTLKIQPAKLEDSAVYLCASSSSGTGDEKLFFGSGTQLSVL.

The chain employs TRBV9 and TRBJ2-2; 9 positions agree with TRBD2. V gave up 0 bases and J gave up 1 base; unmatched junction bases: 4. CDR3 length: 17 amino acids. Germline assignment: CDR1 SGDLS and CDR2 YYNGEE. CDR3 coding DNA: TGTGCCAGCAGCGTAGATAGCGGGAGTGGGAACACCGGGGAGCTGTTTTTT. Protein sequence: CASSVDSGSGNTGELFF.

This chain uses TRBV29-1 with TRBJ1-3; D is undetermined. From germline, CDR1 is SQVTM and CDR2 ANQGSEA. V lost 2 bases to trimming and J lost 4 bases, with 9 bases between them. The CDR3 extends over 13 amino acids. The CDR3 nucleotides are TGCAGCGTTGAAATGGACCCGGGAAACACCATATATTTT. Translation: CSVEMDPGNTIYF.

The V and J genes are TRBV4-1 and TRBJ1-2; D not resolved. The CDR3 loop spans 12 amino acids. Trimming left V 0 bases short and J 8 bases short, with 7 bases between. The germline gives CDR1 MGHRA, CDR2 YSYEKL. CDR3 DNA sequence: TGCGCCAGCAGCCAAGATCAAGGGGGCTACACCTTC. It codes for CASSQDQGGYTF.

This clone was detected once. This chain's CDR3 is CASSVFAGESYNEQFF. DNA of the CDR3: TGTGCCAGCAGCGTATTTGCGGGAGAGTCCTACAATGAGCAGTTCTTC. V is TRBV9 and J is TRBJ2-1; 7 bases are a match to TRBD2. The CDR3 contains 16 residues. With V trimmed by 1 base and J by 1 base, 5 bases remained unmatched. Germline lookup yields CDR1 SGDLS and CDR2 YYNGEE.

The rearrangement joins TRBV9 to TRBJ1-3, with D possibly matching TRBD1 (5 bases). CDR3 length: 16 amino acids. V shed 3 bases and J shed 0 bases, with 13 bases lying between them. Germline CDR1 is SGDLS and CDR2 is YYNGEE. CDR3 sequence: CASSAQGPLSGNTIYF. The CDR3 bases are TGTGCCAGCAGCGCTCAGGGTCCTCTCTCTGGAAACACCATATATTTT. Drawing the rest from reference TRBV9 and TRBJ1-3, the complete variable domain is DSGVTQTPKHLITATGQRVTLRCSPRSGDLSVYWYQQSLDQGLQFLIQYYNGEERAKGNILERFSAQQFPDLHSELNLSSLELGDSALYFCASSAQGPLSGNTIYFGEGSWLTVV.

The rearrangement uses TRBV7-9 and TRBJ2-5; tentatively, D is TRBD2 (5 bases). The CDR3 is made up of 13 amino acids. V shed 8 bases and J shed 3 bases, with 13 bases lying between them. Germline CDR1 reads SEHNR; CDR2 reads FQNEAQ (reference sequence). CDR3 nucleotides: TGTGCCAGCGTCCCGGAAGCGGAAGAGACCCAGTACTTC. As protein: CASVPEAEETQYF.

J is TRBJ2-3 and V is TRBV6-4; TRBD2 aligns across 9 bases. The CDR3 is made up of 16 amino acids. CDR1 and CDR2 from the germline V gene are MRHNA and SNTAGT. V lost 2 bases and J lost 2; bases outside the gene matches: 5. CDR3 region: CASSDEAGGPTDTQYF. DNA of the CDR3: TGTGCCAGCAGTGACGAGGCGGGAGGGCCCACAGATACGCAGTATTTT.

The chain uses TRBV29-1 and TRBJ2-7, with 7 bases lining up with TRBD1. From germline, CDR1 is SQVTM and CDR2 ANQGSEA. Losses at the gene ends were 4 bases for V and 2 bases for J; bases not matched to a gene: 2. The CDR3 length is 12 residues. The CDR3 DNA reads TGCAGCGTTGCAGGGGGAACCTACGAGCAGTACTTC. It yields the protein CSVAGGTYEQYF.

The chain uses TRBV7-6 and TRBJ2-1; tentative D call: TRBD1 (5 bases). The CDR3 is 13 residues long. Germline V lookup: CDR1 SGHVS, CDR2 FNYEAQ. The V gene lost 5 bases and the J gene lost 5 bases, with 10 bases spanning the gap. The CDR3 region has the DNA TGTGCCAGCAGCCCTGACAGCCACAATGAGCAGTTCTTC. The encoded protein is CASSPDSHNEQFF. Full variable domain (remainder filled in from reference TRBV7-6 and TRBJ2-1): GAGVSQSPRYKVTKRGQDVALRCDPISGHVSLYWYRQALGQGPEFLTYFNYEAQQDKSGLPNDRFSAERPEGSISTLTIQRTEQRDSAMYRCASSPDSHNEQFFGPGTRLTVL.

The J gene is TRBJ1-4, the V gene TRBV27, with D perhaps TRBD1 (6 bases). Germline V gene data show CDR1 as MNHEY and CDR2 as SMNVEV (reference sequence). The ends were cut back, 6 bases at V and 5 bases at J, with 13 bases in the middle. The CDR3 is 14 amino acids. In DNA form, the CDR3 reads TGTGCCAGCAGGCTGACAGGATTAAATGAAAAACTGTTTTTT. Amino acid sequence: CASRLTGLNEKLFF.

Ten or more counts support this clone. The chain is built from TRBV2 and TRBJ1-2; unclear D gene. Trimming took 3 bases from V and 2 from J, leaving 7 bases between them. Germline V gene data show CDR1 as SNHLY and CDR2 as FYNNEI. This CDR3 has 13 residues. The CDR3 is CASSDPGNYGYTF. For the CDR3, the DNA is TGTGCCAGCAGTGACCCAGGAAACTATGGCTACACCTTC.

The rearrangement joins TRBV19 to TRBJ2-3; the D gene could be TRBD1 or TRBD2 (6 bases each). The germline V gene has CDR1 LNHDA and CDR2 SQIVND (reference sequence). Trimming took 6 bases from V and 2 from J, leaving 24 bases between them. CDR3 length: 18 residues. The CDR3 loop reads CASRRGVFGSEATDTQYF. CDR3 nucleotide sequence: TGTGCCAGTAGGAGGGGGGTTTTTGGGTCCGAAGCCACAGATACGCAGTATTTT.

The V gene is TRBV7-9, the J gene TRBJ1-1, with unresolved D. Per germline, CDR1 SEHNR and CDR2 FQNEAQ (reference sequence). This CDR3 contains 12 residues. Trimming removed 5 bases at V and 4 bases at J, with 8 bases between. CDR3 bases: TGTGCCAGCAGCGATAGAGGCACTGAAGCTTTCTTT. Protein: CASSDRGTEAFF.